Below, one TCR beta chain is given with its context. Original methodology: Amplification of reference gene primers was used by the study to estimate nucleated cell counts. Here immunoSEQ multiplex PCR was the method, and the copy in TCRdb shows in-frame clones only, minus some. V and J calls and clone size follow that table, whereas D and trimming were derived from the DNA. The sample holds about 88,000 clones, 80% to 90% seen once. This sample was taken from a study of blood T cell repertoires in COVID-19. Study in general: Collection of acute and convalescent COVID-19 samples took place in the United States, Italy and Spain. The analysed material was cDNA or gDNA that came from T cells, B-cell-depleted T cells, or PBMCs.

The CDR3 loop spans 14 amino acids. Germline CDR1 is LNHDA and CDR2 is SQIVND (reference sequence). Trimming removed 5 bases from V and 5 bases from J; junction bases left unmatched: 6. Sequenced sample: peripheral blood. This TCR was sampled from a woman older than 75 with active COVID-19. The chain carries TRBV19 and TRBJ1-1, with 9 bases fitting TRBD1. The chain's CDR3 is CASSSTGGITEAFF. The CDR3 DNA follows: TGTGCCAGTAGTTCCACAGGGGGCATAACTGAAGCTTTCTTT.